The present TCR beta chain was sequenced within a study of human T cells and chemical hapten exposure. Germline V gene sequence: CDR1 SGHVS, CDR2 FNYEAQ. The CDR3 covers 14 residues. Trimming cost V 0 bases and J 10 bases, with 13 bases left between them. A single record per CDR3 protein comes from TCRdb applying MiXCR to the RACE reads. This repertoire shows some 300,000 distinct CDR3 sequences, 5.5% found once; its top ten account for about 8.7%. Time point here: pre-sensitization, week 0. Treatment: therapeutic diphenylcyclopropenone sensitization with weekly scalp DPC. V gene TRBV7-6 combines with J gene TRBJ2-1; no clear D gene. The TCR was taken from a woman in her late teens or twenties with alopecia areata. Some clones in this sample may be carry-over from other donors' samples. The input for sequencing was whole blood, taken in connection with sensitization to the hapten diphenylcyclopropenone (DPC). The CDR3 spells CASSLALLDGEQFF. As DNA, the CDR3 is TGTGCCAGCAGCTTAGCGCTTCTTGACGGCGAGCAGTTCTTC.